The T cell receptor (beta chain) under discussion was sequenced for a study of cytomegalovirus exposure and HLA in healthy donors. Germline CDR1 reads MNHEY; CDR2 reads SVGAGI. The CDR3 is 15 residues long. Trimming removed 0 bases at V and 6 bases at J, with 14 bases between. Only a few counts were recorded for this clone. Data came from immunoSEQ multiplex PCR; TCRdb stores just in-frame clones and leaves some out. The profile shows about 240,000 clones, more than 75% of them singletons. Sequencing was carried out using PBMCs. This chain joins TRBV6-5 and TRBJ1-1, with unresolved D. This sequence originates from a woman aged 25 to 39 in good health and CMV-seropositive. The CDR3 nucleotides read TGTGCCAGCAGTTACTCGACGGTCGGCGGGGCTGAAGCTTTCTTT. Residues: CASSYSTVGGAEAFF.